This is a list of T cell receptor beta chains from one sample in a study of blood T cell repertoires in COVID-19. Measured with immunoSEQ multiplex PCR; TCRdb has only the in-frame clones, and not every one. The sample lists 89,000 or so clones; about 84% were seen once. The sequencing sample was made of peripheral blood. Every receptor here comes from a man aged 50-60 years with active COVID-19. Both conserved end residues are part of each CDR3. A D gene is named only where the DNA matches it firmly. Clone sizes are given selectively: once, few, many, or a class where the clone is expanded.

V gene	clone size	J gene	CDR3 length	D gene	CDR3 DNA	CDR3 protein
TRBV7-2	-	TRBJ2-5	16	-	TGTGCCAGCAGCATACGGCGGGTGTTGGTGGGAGAGACCCAGTACTTC	CASSIRRVLVGETQYF
TRBV9	few	TRBJ1-4	16	-	TGTGCCAGCAGCCCCCGAACAGGGCCATCGGGTGAAAAACTGTTTTTT	CASSPRTGPSGEKLFF
TRBV6-2/TRBV6-3	once	TRBJ2-3	15	TRBD2	TGTGCCAGCAGCCTCGGGGGGGCCTCGACAGATACGCAGTATTTT	CASSLGGASTDTQYF
TRBV6-5	few	TRBJ2-1	15	TRBD2	TGTGCCAGCAGTCAAAGCGGGAGGGCTTACAATGAGCAGTTCTTC	CASSQSGRAYNEQFF
TRBV9	-	TRBJ2-3	12	-	TGTGCCAGCAGCGTAGCGTCAGATACGCAGTATTTT	CASSVASDTQYF
TRBV28	-	TRBJ2-7	15	-	TGTGCCAGCAGTTCTCCGTATGAGGGCTTCTACGAGCAGTACTTC	CASSSPYEGFYEQYF
TRBV7-2	-	TRBJ2-5	15	TRBD1	TGTGCCAGCAGCTTAGAGGGACAGCCTCAAGAGACCCAGTACTTC	CASSLEGQPQETQYF
TRBV3-1/TRBV3-2	few	TRBJ2-1	14	TRBD1	TGTGCCAGCAGCAGGGGGCGCAGGGTCAATGAGCAGTTCTTC	CASSRGRRVNEQFF
TRBV6-4	-	TRBJ2-1	19	TRBD2	TGTGCCAGCATTGGACTCGTTTCAGGGGCGACTAGCGGGAGAGGTGAGCAGTTCTTC	CASIGLVSGATSGRGEQFF
TRBV4-1	few	TRBJ1-5	14	TRBD1	TGCGCCAGCAGCCAACTAAACAGGGGTCAGCCCCAGCATTTT	CASSQLNRGQPQHF
TRBV4-3	-	TRBJ2-3	15	TRBD1	TGCGCCAGCAGCCTAGAGACAGGGAGCACAGATACGCAGTATTTT	CASSLETGSTDTQYF
TRBV28	-	TRBJ1-4	15	-	TGTGCCAGCAGTTTATCAGGTGCAACTAATGAAAAACTGTTTTTT	CASSLSGATNEKLFF
TRBV7-4	few	TRBJ1-5	16	-	TGTGCCAGCAGCTTTCTGGGACAAATTATTAATCAGCCCCAGCATTTT	CASSFLGQIINQPQHF
TRBV7-9	-	TRBJ2-3	16	-	TGTGCCAGCAGCTTAGGGTTTATTTCGGCGGGCGATACGCAGTATTTT	CASSLGFISAGDTQYF
TRBV4-3	-	TRBJ2-3	16	-	TGCGCCAGCAGCCAAGAACGGTGGGAGGGGGAGGATACGCAGTATTTT	CASSQERWEGEDTQYF
TRBV7-6	-	TRBJ2-2	15	-	TGTGCCAGCAGCATCGGACAGGGAGGGACCGGGGAGCTGTTTTTT	CASSIGQGGTGELFF
TRBV6-5	once	TRBJ2-7	14	TRBD1	TGTGCCAGCAGGACGGGACAGGGGTGGGAAGAGCAGTACTTC	CASRTGQGWEEQYF
TRBV30	-	TRBJ2-7	15	-	TGTGCCTGGACCCCATGGCAGGGGTTCTCGGGCGAGCAGTACTTC	CAWTPWQGFSGEQYF
TRBV28	-	TRBJ2-7	13	TRBD2	TGTGCCAGCAAGCCTAGCGGGGGTTACGAGCAGTACTTC	CASKPSGGYEQYF
TRBV6-6	-	TRBJ1-6	18	-	TGTGCCAGCAGTCCCTGGGACATCTTTAAGAGGAATAATTCACCCCTCCACTTT	CASSPWDIFKRNNSPLHF
TRBV18	once	TRBJ2-1	14	TRBD1	TGTGCCAGCTCACTGACAGGGGGCTACAATGAGCAGTTCTTC	CASSLTGGYNEQFF
TRBV6-2/TRBV6-3	medium-sized	TRBJ2-7	18	TRBD1	TGTGCCAGCAGTTATAAGTTTCTGTCGGGACAGGATTTTGACGAGCAGTACTTC	CASSYKFLSGQDFDEQYF
TRBV5-1	-	TRBJ1-1	15	-	TGCGCCAGCAGCCCACAACCCCCGACAGGCACTGAAGCTTTCTTT	CASSPQPPTGTEAFF
TRBV7-2	-	TRBJ2-5	17	TRBD2	TGTGCCAGCAGCAGAGGGGCTAGCGGGGGGCTTCAAGAGACCCAGTACTTC	CASSRGASGGLQETQYF
TRBV5-8	-	TRBJ2-1	12	-	TGTGCCAGCAGCTTGGTAGGACTTGAGCAGTTCTTC	CASSLVGLEQFF
TRBV3-1/TRBV3-2	-	TRBJ2-1	19	TRBD2	TGTGCCAGCAGCCAAGAAGCGAGACTAGCGGGAATCGTTTACAATGAGCAGTTCTTC	CASSQEARLAGIVYNEQFF
TRBV27	-	TRBJ1-2	15	-	TGTGCCAGCAGTTTGGCAGGGCGGCCCAACTATGGCTACACCTTC	CASSLAGRPNYGYTF
TRBV28	-	TRBJ2-7	18	TRBD2	TGTGCCAGCAGTTTCTCCGACCCTAGACCACGATCGGGGGGCGAGCAGTACTTC	CASSFSDPRPRSGGEQYF
TRBV10-2	-	TRBJ1-1	14	TRBD1	TGCGCCAGCAGTGAGAACAGGGGGAACACTGAAGCTTTCTTT	CASSENRGNTEAFF
TRBV9	few	TRBJ2-3	14	-	TGTGCCAGCAGCCCCCGGGGGACCACAGATACGCAGTATTTT	CASSPRGTTDTQYF
TRBV4-3	-	TRBJ2-1	16	-	TGCGCCAGCAGCCAAGATAAGGGGTCCTCCTACAATGAGCAGTTCTTC	CASSQDKGSSYNEQFF
TRBV7-3	-	TRBJ2-7	13	TRBD1	TGTGCCAGCAGTCGGGACAGGGCCAACGAGCAGTACTTC	CASSRDRANEQYF
TRBV5-1	-	TRBJ1-4	15	-	TGCGCCAGCAGCTTGGTTGGCAGGGGAATCGAAGGACTGTTTTTT	CASSLVGRGIEGLFF
TRBV27	-	TRBJ2-7	14	-	TGTGCCAGCAAAAGGGTGGGGGGAAACTACGAGCAGTACTTC	CASKRVGGNYEQYF
TRBV5-8	-	TRBJ1-2	15	-	TGTGCCAGCAGCTACAGACAGGCTGCTAACTATGGCTACACCTTC	CASSYRQAANYGYTF
TRBV18	-	TRBJ1-1	13	-	TGTGCCAGCTCCGACAATAAGGACACTGAAGCTTTCTTT	CASSDNKDTEAFF
TRBV24-1	few	TRBJ1-4	15	-	TGTGCCACCAGTGATTCGACAGGAGTAAATGAAAAACTGTTTTTT	CATSDSTGVNEKLFF
TRBV7-9	-	TRBJ1-5	14	-	TGTGCCAGCAGCTCATCCAGAGGTTTAAGTAACCAGCATTTT	CASSSSRGLSNQHF
TRBV5-1	-	TRBJ1-1	15	-	TGCGCCAGCAGCTTGGAGCCAGGGGTAAACACTGAAGCTTTCTTT	CASSLEPGVNTEAFF
TRBV6-5	-	TRBJ2-7	14	TRBD1	TGTGCCAGCAGCCTCCGGGACAGGTCCTACGAGCAGTACTTC	CASSLRDRSYEQYF
TRBV7-9	-	TRBJ2-2	14	TRBD2	TGTGCCAGCAGCTTACGGGGGGGCACCGGGGAGCTGTTTTTT	CASSLRGGTGELFF
TRBV6-5	-	TRBJ1-2	14	-	TGTGCCAGCAGACCTCTGACAGTTGACTATGGCTACACCTTC	CASRPLTVDYGYTF
TRBV19	-	TRBJ2-7	15	-	TGTGCCAGTAGTATAAAGGGCAGGGGCTCCTACGAGCAGTACTTC	CASSIKGRGSYEQYF
TRBV29-1	-	TRBJ2-7	14	TRBD2	TGCAGCGTTGAAAGAGCGGGAGGGACCTACGAGCAGTACTTC	CSVERAGGTYEQYF
TRBV7-2	-	TRBJ2-5	14	-	TGTGCCAGCAGCTTGTACAGGTCGCAAGAGACCCAGTACTTC	CASSLYRSQETQYF
TRBV15	-	TRBJ2-7	15	TRBD2	TGTGCCACCAGCAGCCAGACTAGCGGTGCCTACGAGCAGTACTTC	CATSSQTSGAYEQYF
TRBV7-3	-	TRBJ1-1	14	TRBD1	TGTGCCAGCAGCGGACAGGGTTTGGATACTGAAGCTTTCTTT	CASSGQGLDTEAFF
TRBV19	-	TRBJ1-3	14	TRBD1	TGTGCCACTGTGGACAGGGAGTCTGGAAACACCATATATTTT	CATVDRESGNTIYF
TRBV29-1	-	TRBJ1-1	14	-	TGCAGCGTTGGGTCAGCGCCTATGAACACTGAAGCTTTCTTT	CSVGSAPMNTEAFF
TRBV28	-	TRBJ1-3	13	-	TGTGCCAGCAGAGTACAAATAAGAAACACCATATATTTT	CASRVQIRNTIYF
TRBV5-4	-	TRBJ1-2	15	TRBD1	TGTGCCAGCAGCCTCTTGACAGGGGGCGGGTATGGCTACACCTTC	CASSLLTGGGYGYTF
TRBV11-2	-	TRBJ1-1	13	TRBD1	TGTGCCAGCAGCTTAACAGGGGTCACTGAAGCTTTCTTT	CASSLTGVTEAFF
TRBV25-1	-	TRBJ1-6	16	-	TGTGCCAGCAGTGACGAGGTAGGGGCAGGTAATTCACCCCTCCACTTT	CASSDEVGAGNSPLHF
TRBV6-6	-	TRBJ1-1	14	-	TGTGCCAGCAGTTACGGGGGCGGGGGTACTGAAGCTTTCTTT	CASSYGGGGTEAFF